This T cell receptor (beta chain) was sequenced in a study of cytomegalovirus exposure and HLA in healthy donors. Remarks on this clone: The antigen is not known.

Researchers ran the PCR with 60 Vbeta and 13 Jbeta primers. The method was immunoSEQ multiplex PCR; TCRdb's version includes in-frame clones alone and lacks a portion of them. Of 200,000 to 300,000 clones in the sample, around 80% are singletons; the top ten hold about 0.5%. Healthy bone marrow donors made up the cohort. General study results and limits: TCR beta V segments were, for the most part, productive about 87% or about 30% of the time in an earlier analysis. In a later analysis, TCR beta V- and J-gene trimming showed a link to a missense DCLRE1C variant. According to reports, the classifier identified cytomegalovirus status with high specificity and sensitivity.

The junction had 12 bases not matched to a gene; V was cut back by 11 bases and J by 6 bases. CDR3 length: 15 residues. Per germline, CDR1 MNHNS and CDR2 SASEGT. V and J are TRBV6-1 and TRBJ2-2, with 10 bases matching TRBD2. The sequencing input was PBMCs. The receptor was isolated from a boy between 10 and 17 years old in good health and CMV-seronegative. The CDR3 coding sequence is TGTGCCGGCACAGCGGGAGGGGTCCTGGCCGGGGAGCTGTTTTTT. Residues: CAGTAGGVLAGELFF.